Listed here are 4 T cell receptor beta chains from one sample, sequenced in a study of blood T cell repertoires in COVID-19. Sequencing used immunoSEQ multiplex PCR; TCRdb keeps in-frame clones, though not all of them. There are about 120,000 clones in the sample; approximately 92% occur only once, and around 30% lies in the top ten. The specimen was peripheral blood. The receptors originated from a man between 65 and 85 years old with active or convalescent COVID-19.

DNA of the CDR3: TGTGCCAGCAGCTTTAGCGGGTCCTACAATGAGCAGTTCTTC. This sequence encodes CASSFSGSYNEQFF. The chain is built from TRBV7-2 and TRBJ2-1; TRBD2 agrees at 7 bases. CDR3 length: 14 residues. V dropped 3 bases and J dropped 1; count of bases not matched to a gene: 0. CDR1 and CDR2 (germline): SGHTA, FQGNSA. The whole variable domain, filled in from reference TRBV7-2 and TRBJ2-1, reads GAGVSQSPSNKVTEKGKDVELRCDPISGHTALYWYRQSLGQGLEFLIYFQGNSAPDKSGLPSDRFSAERTGGSVSTLTIQRTQQEDSAVYLCASSFSGSYNEQFFGPGTRLTVL.

The chain uses TRBV7-8 and TRBJ2-1, with TRBD2 matching 8 bases. The CDR3 loop spans 15 amino acids. Germline CDR1 and CDR2: SGHVS and FQNEAQ. After removal of 8 bases from V and 6 bases from J, the junction contained 12 bases not matched to a gene. CDR3 in amino acids: CASRRGSGGPNEQFF. The DNA for the CDR3 is TGTGCCAGCCGTCGGGGGAGCGGGGGCCCCAATGAGCAGTTCTTC.

Of note for this clone: Other DNA sequences in the sample encode the same CDR3. The chain joins TRBV5-1 to TRBJ2-5; 10 nucleotides align to TRBD1. V lost 5 bases to trimming and J lost 5 bases; unmatched junction nucleotides: 6. From germline, CDR1 is SGHRS and CDR2 YFSETQ. This CDR3 contains 14 residues. The CDR3 spells CASSPGQGVETQYF. The CDR3 coding sequence is TGCGCCAGCAGTCCAGGACAGGGGGTGGAGACCCAGTACTTC.

The genes are TRBV2 and TRBJ2-7; 7 nucleotides agree with TRBD1. This CDR3 is 12 amino acids long. The V gene end was trimmed by 6 bases and the J gene end by 5 bases; junction bases not matched to a gene: 4. Germline V gene data show CDR1 as SNHLY and CDR2 as FYNNEI. The CDR3 bases are TGTGCCAGCAGCCTGACAGGGAACGAGCAGTACTTC. This translates into CASSLTGNEQYF.